Below are 19 T cell receptor beta chains sequenced from a single sample in a study of cytomegalovirus exposure and HLA in healthy donors. The PCR contained 60 Vbeta and 13 Jbeta primers. The method was immunoSEQ multiplex PCR; TCRdb's version includes in-frame clones alone and lacks a portion of them. The sample contains 150,000 or so clones, around 80% of which appear only once. Sequencing was performed on PBMCs. These receptor sequences come from a female donor in good health and CMV-seronegative.

The chain employs TRBV6-5 and TRBJ2-1; possible D gene TRBD2, 5 bases. The CDR3 extends over 13 amino acids. Germline V lookup: CDR1 MNHEY, CDR2 SVGAGI. Deletions cut 2 bases from V and 6 bases from J, with 8 bases between. The CDR3 DNA follows: TGTGCCAGCAGTTACATGAGGGCCAATGAGCAGTTCTTC. Translation gives CASSYMRANEQFF.

The rearrangement links TRBV28 to TRBJ2-7, with a tentative D call TRBD2 (6 bases). Looked up from germline, CDR1 is MDHEN and CDR2 is SYDVKM. CDR3 length equals 16 residues. Between the trimmed V and J ends, which lost 4 bases and 3 bases, there was a span of 19 bases. The CDR3 sequence: CASSWGVLAVNYEQYF. CDR3 sequence (DNA): TGTGCCAGCAGTTGGGGAGTATTAGCGGTGAACTACGAGCAGTACTTC. Using reference TRBV28 and TRBJ2-7 for the parts outside the CDR3, the full variable domain is DVKVTQSSRYLVKRTGEKVFLECVQDMDHENMFWYRQDPGLGLRLIYFSYDVKMKEKGDIPEGYSVSREKKERFSLILESASTNQTSMYLCASSWGVLAVNYEQYFGPGTRLTVT.

J is TRBJ1-2 and V is TRBV30; D gene uncertain. Trimming cost V 0 bases and J 3 bases, with 11 bases left between them. The CDR3 is 14 amino acids. The V gene's germline CDR1 is GTSNPN and CDR2 SVGIG (reference sequence). CDR3 in DNA: TGTGCCTGGAGTGTACCGCCAAGCCACTATGGCTACACCTTC. Its protein is CAWSVPPSHYGYTF. The full variable domain, in which reference TRBV30 and TRBJ1-2 provide the parts outside the CDR3, is SQTIHQWPATLVQPVGSPLSLECTVEGTSNPNLYWYRQAAGRGLQLLFYSVGIGQISSEVPQNLSASRPQDRQFILSSKKLLLSDSGFYLCAWSVPPSHYGYTFGSGTRLTVV.

The chain employs TRBV5-1 and TRBJ2-7; TRBD1 agrees at 8 bases. This CDR3 has 18 amino acids. Trimming cost V 0 bases and J 0 bases; bases outside gene matches: 11. CDR1 is SGHRS, CDR2 YFSETQ, per germline. The CDR3 nucleotides are TGCGCCAGCAGCTTGGACGAGACAGGGGCGACTAGCTCCTACGAGCAGTACTTC. Protein: CASSLDETGATSSYEQYF.

This chain joins TRBV28 and TRBJ1-5; 12 positions match TRBD1. Per germline, CDR1 MDHEN and CDR2 SYDVKM. The length of the CDR3 is 16 residues. V was pared by 4 bases and J by 5 bases, with 6 bases of the junction left unmatched. CDR3: CASSSPGTGGYQPQHF. The CDR3 DNA is TGTGCCAGCAGTTCCCCTGGGACAGGGGGCTATCAGCCCCAGCATTTT.

The chain joins TRBV25-1 to TRBJ2-2; TRBD1 matches 12 bases. The CDR3 contains 15 residues. Germline-derived CDR1 and CDR2 are MGHDK and SYGVNS. Trimming cost V 3 bases and J 6 bases; bases outside gene matches: 2. The CDR3 spells CASSDRDRGPGELFF. CDR3 sequence (DNA): TGTGCCAGCAGTGATCGGGACAGGGGGCCCGGGGAGCTGTTTTTT.

This chain links TRBV7-2 with TRBJ1-5, with D tentatively TRBD1 (6 bases). This CDR3 is built from 13 residues. The V gene's germline CDR1 is SGHTA and CDR2 FQGNSA. V shed 7 bases and J shed 7 bases, with 14 bases lying between them. The CDR3 DNA reads TGTGCCAGCACTGCACAGGGCGGCCAGCCCCAGCATTTT. Encoded protein: CASTAQGGQPQHF.

The gene calls are TRBV5-1 and TRBJ2-7, with 9 bases matching TRBD1. From germline, CDR1 is SGHRS and CDR2 YFSETQ. The ends lost 5 bases at V and 2 bases at J; junction bases unmatched: 2. This CDR3 is 13 amino acids long. The CDR3 spells CASRRTGAYEQYF. The CDR3 nucleotides read TGCGCCAGCAGGAGGACAGGGGCCTACGAGCAGTACTTC.

This chain links TRBV29-1 with TRBJ1-2, with 9 bases fitting TRBD1. J gave up 4 bases and V 6 bases, and 6 bases lay outside the gene matches. Germline CDR1 and CDR2: SQVTM and ANQGSEA. CDR3 length equals 13 residues. DNA of the CDR3: TGCAGCGTCAACAGGGGGCCGAGCTATGGCTACACCTTC. It yields the protein CSVNRGPSYGYTF.

This clone came up a few times. The chain recombines TRBV5-4 with TRBJ2-1; 7 nucleotides match TRBD2. Germline V CDR1 and CDR2: SGHNT, YYREEE (reference sequence). V lost 1 base and J lost 12; bases outside the gene matches: 7. There are 13 residues in the CDR3. The CDR3 is CASSLKEGGGQFF. CDR3 DNA: TGTGCCAGCAGCTTGAAAGAGGGCGGGGGGCAGTTCTTC.

This chain connects TRBV11-2 to TRBJ2-7, with 14 bases matching TRBD2. The CDR3 covers 16 residues. CDR1 SGHAT and CDR2 FQNNGV come from the germline V gene. The junction had 4 bases not matched to a gene; V was cut back by 4 bases and J by 2 bases. The CDR3 sequence: CASSWRLAGGTYEQYF. The CDR3 DNA is TGTGCCAGCAGCTGGAGACTAGCGGGAGGGACCTACGAGCAGTACTTC.

The chain carries TRBV19 and TRBJ2-2; 8 positions agree with TRBD2. V shed 0 bases and J 5 bases; nucleotides not matched to a gene: 5. The CDR3 spans 16 residues. Per the germline V gene, CDR1 is LNHDA and CDR2 is SQIVND (reference sequence). CDR3 sequence (DNA): TGTGCCAGTAGTATAGAACCTAGCGGGCGGACCGGGGAGCTGTTTTTT. It codes for CASSIEPSGRTGELFF.

This chain uses TRBV7-9 with TRBJ2-3, with D possibly being TRBD1 (5 bases). Germline V gene lookup returns CDR1 SEHNR and CDR2 FQNEAQ (reference sequence). CDR3 length: 14 amino acids. V dropped 3 bases and J dropped 1 base, with 8 bases sitting between them. The CDR3 spells CASSLDTRTDTQYF. CDR3 nucleotide sequence: TGTGCCAGCAGCTTGGACACTCGCACAGATACGCAGTATTTT.

The chain uses TRBV20-1 and TRBJ2-5; no clear D gene. This CDR3 region has 10 residues. CDR1 is DFQATT, CDR2 SNEGSKA, per germline (reference sequence). Deletions cut 6 bases from V and 1 base from J, with 3 bases between. DNA for the CDR3: TGCAGTGCCCTCCAAGAGACCCAGTACTTC. It codes for CSALQETQYF.

The chain recombines TRBV11-2 with TRBJ2-7; 9 nucleotides agree with TRBD2. The V segment lost 5 bases and the J segment 7 bases; nucleotides outside the gene matches: 15. Germline V gene sequence: CDR1 SGHAT, CDR2 FQNNGV. The CDR3 length is 16 residues. The CDR3 spells CASSMGAGGRAEEQYF. CDR3 sequence (DNA): TGTGCCAGCAGCATGGGGGCGGGCGGGAGGGCCGAAGAGCAGTACTTC. Variable domain in full (rest from reference TRBV11-2 and TRBJ2-7): EAGVAQSPRYKIIEKRQSVAFWCNPISGHATLYWYQQILGQGPKLLIQFQNNGVVDDSQLPKDRFSAERLKGVDSTLKIQPAKLEDSAVYLCASSMGAGGRAEEQYFGPGTRLTVT.

The rearrangement uses TRBV15 and TRBJ2-5; a weak D match, TRBD2 (6 bases). Per the germline V gene, CDR1 is LNHNV and CDR2 is YYDKDF (reference sequence). Trimming took 0 bases from V and 5 from J, leaving 10 bases between them. The CDR3 totals 14 residues. The CDR3 is CATSREGGGETQYF. CDR3 DNA sequence: TGTGCCACCAGCAGAGAGGGAGGTGGTGAGACCCAGTACTTC.

This clone came up once. A read error may account for a junction end that differs from germline. This specimen includes other DNA sequences encoding the same CDR3. In DNA form, the CDR3 reads TGCGCTAGCAGGGAGGGCAGAAGCACAGATACGCAGTATTTT. Encoded protein: CASREGRSTDTQYF. The V gene is TRBV5-1, the J gene TRBJ2-3; 7 bases are a match to TRBD2. Per germline, CDR1 SGHRS and CDR2 YFSETQ. The CDR3 runs 14 residues. The whole variable domain, remainder taken from reference TRBV5-1 and TRBJ2-3, is KAGVTQTPRYLIKTRGQQVTLSCSPISGHRSVSWYQQTPGQGLQFLFEYFSETQRNKGNFPGRFSGRQFSNSRSEMNVSTLELGDSALYLCASREGRSTDTQYFGPGTRLTVL.

This chain uses TRBV27 with TRBJ2-7, with unresolved D. Between the trimmed V and J ends, which lost 4 bases and 1 base, there was a span of 11 bases. The CDR3 has 14 amino acids. Germline values: CDR1 MNHEY, CDR2 SMNVEV (reference sequence). In DNA form, the CDR3 reads TGTGCCAGCAGTTCCGTCGCAGGTTCCTACGAGCAGTACTTC. This translates into CASSSVAGSYEQYF.

Notes on this clone: Other DNA sequences in the sample encode the same CDR3. CDR3 coding DNA: TGTGCCAGCTCAGGGACAGCTAACTATGGCTACACCTTC. The encoded protein is CASSGTANYGYTF. The rearrangement uses TRBV2 and TRBJ1-2; 7 bases line up with TRBD1. Germline CDR1 and CDR2: SNHLY and FYNNEI. The V and J ends lost 8 bases and 0 bases, in that order; junction bases with no gene match: 3. This CDR3 contains 13 residues.